This is a list of T cell receptor beta chains from one sample in a study of blood T cell repertoires in COVID-19. The protocol was immunoSEQ multiplex PCR, while the TCRdb copy is restricted to in-frame clones and leaves out a portion. This table has about 300,000 clones, about nine tenths appearing once. The sequenced sample was PBMCs or T cells enriched from blood (not recorded which). The receptors were gathered from a man aged 55 to 70 who had recovered from COVID-19. CDR3s include the opening cysteine and the closing phenylalanine or tryptophan. A D gene is named only where the DNA matches it firmly. Clone size is stated in some rows and not others, as once, few, many or a class when expanded.

size	length	J	V	D	CDR3	DNA
-	14	TRBJ2-1	TRBV15	-	CATSWTDTYNEQFF	TGTGCCACCAGCTGGACTGATACCTACAATGAGCAGTTCTTC
-	13	TRBJ1-2	TRBV29-1	-	CSVAAPRDYGYTF	TGCAGCGTGGCAGCCCCCAGGGACTATGGCTACACCTTC
-	14	TRBJ1-3	TRBV6-5	TRBD1	CASSYSTGADTIYF	TGTGCCAGCAGTTACTCGACAGGGGCGGACACCATATATTTT
-	14	TRBJ2-5	TRBV2	TRBD1	CARAGTGLGETQYF	TGTGCCAGGGCAGGGACAGGGTTAGGGGAGACCCAGTACTTC
-	13	TRBJ2-2	TRBV7-2	-	CASSSRQPGELFF	TGTGCCAGCAGCTCCCGACAGCCCGGGGAGCTGTTTTTT
-	15	TRBJ2-1	TRBV7-3	TRBD2	CASSLMGLGLNEQFF	TGTGCCAGCAGCTTAATGGGACTAGGGCTCAATGAGCAGTTCTTC
-	14	TRBJ2-2	TRBV28	-	CASSTPQEAGELFF	TGTGCCAGCAGTACCCCTCAGGAAGCCGGGGAGCTGTTTTTT
-	18	TRBJ2-1	TRBV27	TRBD2	CASSLLAGRPTFDGEQFF	TGTGCCAGCAGCCTCCTAGCGGGACGACCCACTTTCGACGGTGAGCAGTTCTTC
-	16	TRBJ1-6	TRBV7-6	-	CASSSQGGGYNSPLHF	TGTGCCAGCAGCTCACAGGGAGGGGGTTATAATTCACCCCTCCACTTT
few	13	TRBJ1-5	TRBV19	-	CASSRAGDQPQHF	TGTGCCAGTAGTCGGGCAGGGGATCAGCCCCAGCATTTT
-	15	TRBJ1-2	TRBV6-5	-	CASSLLMGGAVSYTF	TGTGCCAGCAGTCTACTAATGGGGGGGGCCGTTAGCTACACCTTC
-	16	TRBJ2-1	TRBV5-1	TRBD2	CASSRGLAGGDNEQFF	TGCGCCAGCAGCCGGGGACTAGCGGGAGGGGACAATGAGCAGTTCTTC
-	16	TRBJ2-1	TRBV6-2/TRBV6-3	TRBD2	CASSSTGTRAYNEQFF	TGTGCCAGCAGTTCTACCGGGACTAGGGCCTACAATGAGCAGTTCTTC
-	19	TRBJ2-6	TRBV7-9	-	CASSSASGLNRSGANVLTF	TGTGCCAGCAGCTCAGCCTCAGGGCTCAACCGCTCTGGGGCCAACGTCCTGACTTTC
few	15	TRBJ2-1	TRBV7-2	TRBD2	CASSSGLAGVNEQFF	TGTGCCAGCAGCTCTGGACTAGCGGGAGTCAATGAGCAGTTCTTC
-	15	TRBJ1-1	TRBV18	-	CASSSRTGNSREAFF	TGTGCCAGCTCATCCAGGACCGGGAACTCACGTGAAGCTTTCTTT
-	18	TRBJ2-5	TRBV7-9	TRBD2	CASSLKAQASGKQETQYF	TGTGCCAGCAGCTTAAAGGCCCAGGCTAGCGGGAAACAAGAGACCCAGTACTTC
-	13	TRBJ2-5	TRBV7-3	-	CASSRGSQETQYF	TGTGCCAGCAGTAGGGGGAGCCAAGAGACCCAGTACTTC
-	16	TRBJ2-2	TRBV24-1	TRBD2	CATNFGGRGNTGELFF	TGTGCCACCAATTTCGGCGGGAGAGGGAACACCGGGGAGCTGTTTTTT
-	13	TRBJ2-7	TRBV2	-	CASKQDGPYEQYF	TGTGCCAGCAAACAGGACGGACCCTACGAGCAGTACTTC
-	15	TRBJ1-6	TRBV7-6	-	CASSPRRGPDTALHF	TGTGCCAGCAGCCCTCGCCGGGGTCCGGATACGGCCCTCCACTTT
-	13	TRBJ1-3	TRBV5-5	-	CASSLTIGNTIYF	TGTGCCAGCAGCCTAACCATCGGAAACACCATATATTTT
-	15	TRBJ2-1	TRBV7-8	TRBD2	CASSFTTSGRAEQFF	TGTGCCAGCAGCTTCACGACTAGCGGGAGAGCTGAGCAGTTCTTC